This T cell receptor (beta chain) was found in a study of blood T cell repertoires in COVID-19. Study-wide context: Sites across the United States, Italy and Spain contributed samples from acute and convalescent COVID-19. The cDNA or gDNA used as material had been derived from T cells, B-cell-depleted T cells, or PBMCs.

Seattle researchers signed up patients amid active infection and tracked them longitudinally. Clones were read by immunoSEQ multiplex PCR, and TCRdb kept only the in-frame ones, dropping some. Among 150,000 to 250,000 clones listed, about 76% were seen once. Germline V gene data show CDR1 as LNHDA and CDR2 as SQIVND (reference sequence). CDR3 length equals 17 residues. V lost 3 bases and J lost 7; bases outside the gene matches: 17. The sequenced sample consisted of peripheral blood. This sequence joins TRBV19 and TRBJ1-2; 7 bases are a match to TRBD1. The TCR sequence derives from a woman in her 40s with COVID-19, enrolled during active disease. CDR3 in DNA: TGTGCCAGTAGTATGACGAGTGCCGTAGGACAGGAGTCTGGCTACACCTTC. It yields the protein CASSMTSAVGQESGYTF.